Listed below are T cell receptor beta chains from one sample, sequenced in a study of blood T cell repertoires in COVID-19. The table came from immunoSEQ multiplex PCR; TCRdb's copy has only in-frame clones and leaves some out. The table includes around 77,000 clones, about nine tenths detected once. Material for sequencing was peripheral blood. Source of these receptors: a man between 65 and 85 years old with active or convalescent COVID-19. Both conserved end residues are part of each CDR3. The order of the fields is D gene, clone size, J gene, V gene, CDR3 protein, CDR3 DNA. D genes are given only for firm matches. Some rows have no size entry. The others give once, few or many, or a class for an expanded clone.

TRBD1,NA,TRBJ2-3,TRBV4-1,CASSPWDRGRTDTQYF,TGCGCCAGCAGCCCTTGGGACAGGGGGAGGACAGATACGCAGTATTTT
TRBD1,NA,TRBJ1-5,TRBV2,CASSDSGQPNQPQHF,TGTGCCAGCAGTGATTCGGGACAGCCCAATCAGCCCCAGCATTTT
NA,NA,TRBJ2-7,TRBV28,CASSGLSYEQYF,TGTGCCAGTAGTGGACTGTCCTACGAGCAGTACTTC
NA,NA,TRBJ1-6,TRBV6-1,CASSEDWQGWSPLHF,TGTGCCAGCAGTGAAGACTGGCAGGGTTGGTCACCCCTCCACTTT
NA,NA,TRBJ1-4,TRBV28,CASSFTRAEGNEKLFF,TGTGCCAGCAGTTTTACCCGGGCTGAGGGTAATGAAAAACTGTTTTTT
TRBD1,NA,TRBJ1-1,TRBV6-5,CASARDRVTEAFF,TGTGCCAGCGCCCGGGACAGGGTTACTGAAGCTTTCTTT
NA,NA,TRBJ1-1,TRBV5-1,CASSLSSNEAFF,TGCGCCAGCAGCTTGTCATCCAATGAAGCTTTCTTT
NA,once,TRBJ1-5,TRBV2,CASSSYSRNQPQHF,TGTGCCAGCAGTTCCTACAGCAGGAATCAGCCCCAGCATTTT
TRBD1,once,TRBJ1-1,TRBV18,CASSLGTGLMNTEAFF,TGTGCCAGCTCACTGGGGACAGGGCTCATGAACACTGAAGCTTTCTTT
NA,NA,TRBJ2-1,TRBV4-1,CASSHLSGGGEQFF,TGCGCCAGCAGCCACCTCTCCGGGGGAGGTGAGCAGTTCTTC
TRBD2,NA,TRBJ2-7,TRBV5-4,CASSSYSGSSYEQYF,TGTGCCAGCAGTTCCTATAGCGGGAGTTCCTACGAGCAGTACTTC
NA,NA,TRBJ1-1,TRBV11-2,CASSHSRGEAFF,TGTGCCAGCAGCCATTCTAGGGGTGAAGCTTTCTTT
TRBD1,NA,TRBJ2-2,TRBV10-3,CAISGDRTYTGELFF,TGTGCCATCAGCGGGGACAGGACATACACCGGGGAGCTGTTTTTT
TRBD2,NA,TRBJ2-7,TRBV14,CASSITPTWREYRNEQYF,TGTGCCAGCAGCATCACCCCCACCTGGCGGGAGTATCGCAACGAGCAGTACTTC
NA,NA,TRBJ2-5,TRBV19,CASSRDSPTPRETQYF,TGTGCCAGTAGTAGGGACTCTCCGACCCCTAGGGAGACCCAGTACTTC
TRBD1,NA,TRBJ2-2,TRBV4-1,CASYPGTGEAGSTGELFF,TGCGCCAGCTACCCCGGGACAGGGGAAGCGGGTTCCACCGGGGAGCTGTTTTTT
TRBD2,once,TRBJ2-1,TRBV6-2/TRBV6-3,CASSGTSGRGSNEQFF,TGTGCCAGCAGTGGGACTAGCGGGAGGGGGAGCAATGAGCAGTTCTTC
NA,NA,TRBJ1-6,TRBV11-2,CASSLDRNSPLHF,TGTGCCAGCAGCTTAGACCGGAATTCACCCCTCCACTTT
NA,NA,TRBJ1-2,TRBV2,CASSEALRGARGYTF,TGTGCCAGCAGTGAAGCGCTTCGGGGGGCGCGGGGCTACACCTTC
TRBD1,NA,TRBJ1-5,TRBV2,CASTPGGAGHQPQHF,TGTGCCAGCACCCCAGGGGGCGCGGGACATCAGCCCCAGCATTTT
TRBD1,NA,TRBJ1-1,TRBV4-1,CASSLRQGGNEAFF,TGCGCCAGCAGCCTTAGACAGGGTGGTAATGAAGCTTTCTTT
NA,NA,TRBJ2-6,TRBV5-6,CASSLRATGANVLTF,TGTGCCAGCAGCCTGCGGGCCACTGGGGCCAACGTCCTGACTTTC
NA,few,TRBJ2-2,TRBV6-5,CASSPRRTETGELFF,TGTGCCAGCAGCCCCAGGAGGACTGAGACCGGGGAGCTGTTTTTT
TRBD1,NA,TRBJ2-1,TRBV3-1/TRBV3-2,CASSQASGGREQFF,TGTGCCAGCAGCCAAGCCTCAGGGGGTCGGGAGCAGTTCTTC
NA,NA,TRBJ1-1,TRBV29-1,CSVDWGRGTEAFF,TGCAGCGTTGATTGGGGGCGCGGCACTGAAGCTTTCTTT
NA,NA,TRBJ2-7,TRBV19,CASSIGEYEQYF,TGTGCCAGTAGTATAGGCGAATACGAGCAGTACTTC
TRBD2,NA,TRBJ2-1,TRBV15,CATSRDLAGITYNEQFF,TGTGCCACCAGCAGAGATCTAGCGGGAATTACCTACAATGAGCAGTTCTTC
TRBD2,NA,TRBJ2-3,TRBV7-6,CASSLFSISGSTDTQYF,TGTGCCAGCAGCTTGTTCTCTATTAGCGGGAGCACAGATACGCAGTATTTT
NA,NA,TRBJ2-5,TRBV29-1,CSVHTRVGAQETQYF,TGCAGCGTCCACACTCGTGTGGGGGCCCAAGAGACCCAGTACTTC
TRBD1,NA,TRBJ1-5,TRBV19,CASSKQGAYQPQHF,TGTGCCAGTAGTAAACAGGGGGCCTATCAGCCCCAGCATTTT
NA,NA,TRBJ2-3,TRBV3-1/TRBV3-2,CASSQDGLAADTQYF,TGTGCCAGCAGCCAAGATGGGCTAGCCGCAGATACGCAGTATTTT
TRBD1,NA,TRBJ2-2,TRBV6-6,CASWDRSNTGELFF,TGTGCCAGCTGGGACAGATCGAACACCGGGGAGCTGTTTTTT
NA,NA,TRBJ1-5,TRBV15,CATSRETPLIGDQHF,TGTGCCACCAGCAGAGAAACTCCTCTGATAGGGGACCAGCATTTT
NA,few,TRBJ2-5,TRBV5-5,CASSLGIRLGGGETQYF,TGTGCCAGCAGCTTAGGGATACGACTAGGAGGAGGAGAGACCCAGTACTTC
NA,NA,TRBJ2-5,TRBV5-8,CASSPLGVQETQYF,TGTGCCAGCAGCCCCCTCGGGGTTCAAGAGACCCAGTACTTC
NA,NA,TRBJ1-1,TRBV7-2,CASSLGGAGTQAFF,TGTGCCAGCAGCTTAGGAGGAGCGGGGACTCAGGCTTTCTTT